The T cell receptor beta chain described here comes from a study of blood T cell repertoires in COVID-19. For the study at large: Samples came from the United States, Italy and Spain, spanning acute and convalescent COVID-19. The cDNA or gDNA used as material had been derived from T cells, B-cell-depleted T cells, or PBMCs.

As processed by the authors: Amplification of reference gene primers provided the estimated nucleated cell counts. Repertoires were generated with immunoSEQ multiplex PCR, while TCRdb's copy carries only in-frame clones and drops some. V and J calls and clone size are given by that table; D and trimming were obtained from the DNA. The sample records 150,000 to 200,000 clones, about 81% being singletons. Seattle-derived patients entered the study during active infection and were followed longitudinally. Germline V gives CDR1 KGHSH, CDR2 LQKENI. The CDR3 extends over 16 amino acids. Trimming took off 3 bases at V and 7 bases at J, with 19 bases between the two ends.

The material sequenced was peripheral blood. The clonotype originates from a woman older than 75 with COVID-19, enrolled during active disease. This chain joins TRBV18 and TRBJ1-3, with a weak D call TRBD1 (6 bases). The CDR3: CASSPAGGISRNTIYF. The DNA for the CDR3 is TGTGCCAGCTCACCCGCGGGGGGCATCTCTAGGAACACCATATATTTT.